This T cell receptor beta chain was recorded in a study of tumor and adjacent non-tumor tissue in lung cancer (dated by TCRdb to about 2018). About the study as a whole: Of the cohort, 12 patients had adenocarcinoma, 2 had squamous cell carcinoma and 1 had small cell lung cancer. Bulk TCRbeta repertoires were compared between lung tumor tissue and matched distant non-tumor lung tissue obtained from 15 lung cancer patients. The roughly 15 patients were aged roughly 30 to 76 years, included around ten men and 5 women, and had TNM stage I to III disease. TCRbeta CDR3 sequencing was performed on under 35 paired specimens, with one tumor sample and one normal lung sample collected per patient. Sequencing generated a total of 125,075,908 productive TCRbeta reads, averaging around 4.2 million reads per sample. Points the paper makes about the study in general: Neither the sequencing platform nor unique molecular identifiers are named or mentioned anywhere in the methods. Younger patients had significantly higher TCR diversity, and higher tumor TCR diversity was associated with shorter overall and disease-free survival. The cohort had only approximately 15 patients, and the authors noted that larger samples and more detailed clinical data are needed. Significantly higher TCR diversity (inverse Simpson) was observed in tumor tissue than in normal lung tissue (approximately 430 vs 150, P = 0.0075, Mann-Whitney U test). Peripheral blood was not sequenced, so blood TCRbeta repertoires were not examined in the lung cancer patients of the study. In normal lung, the top 100 clones accounted for a significantly larger cumulative share of the repertoire than in tumor tissue.

RNA was extracted from bulk unsorted tissue and checked for quality with a NanoDrop ND-1000 and an Agilent 2100. For the normal lung samples, distant non-tumor tissue was collected more than 3 cm away from the tumor edge. The donors were newly diagnosed lung cancer patients admitted for thoracic surgery in China from August to November 2014 who had not received prior chemotherapy. Patients who had received previous radiotherapy or chemotherapy, or who had another concurrent cancer, were excluded from the study. Pieces of surgical tissue measuring about 1-2.3 cm3 were kept in RNAlater solution and held at -80 degrees C until needed. The method was multiplex PCR. The data were produced on an Illumina HiSeq 2500. Following protocols modified from ARM-PCR, the researchers constructed TCRbeta libraries through three rounds of nested PCR with primers (Table S4). Before sequencing, PCR products of 200-500 bp were excised from the gel and purified with the QIAquick gel extraction kit. In the source study's methods: Reads were cleaned with Trimmomatic, merged with FLASH into complete CDR3 sequences, and assigned to V(D)J germline segments with MiTCR. VDJtools was used to compute clonal diversity as the inverse Simpson's index. Productive reads were defined as in-frame sequences without a premature stop codon. TCRdb reanalyzed the raw reads on its own, using fastp at Q25 for trimming and MiXCR for clone calling, and kept in-frame beta chains. Rows with one shared CDR3 protein collapse into an entry with the most common genes and DNA. In this record, the V and J calls reflect TCRdb's handling and not the investigators' own analysis. This sample gives about 60,000 distinct CDR3 sequences in total; around two thirds of them show up just once. Together, the top ten hold about 32% of the sample.

This clonotype was observed at least ten times. Its antigen is still unknown. Within one base of it there is no much larger clone, and no base qualities were kept. The CDR3 holds 14 amino acids from the cysteine to the phenylalanine. Left in the record is the CDR3 DNA by itself, 42 bases read in frame from the first base. V drops 7 bases and J drops 3 bases, leaving 15 bases in between. The germline V gene sets CDR1 to WSHSY and CDR2 to SAAADI. This receptor was taken from a man between 65 and 80 years old with non-small cell lung cancer. Recombination joined TRBV10-2 with TRBJ2-5; tentative D gene TRBD2, with 6 bases matching. Material: distant non-tumor lung tissue. In nucleotide form, the sequence is TGCGCCAGCAATGATGCGGGGCCCAAAGAGACCCAGTACTTC. It specifies CASNDAGPKETQYF.